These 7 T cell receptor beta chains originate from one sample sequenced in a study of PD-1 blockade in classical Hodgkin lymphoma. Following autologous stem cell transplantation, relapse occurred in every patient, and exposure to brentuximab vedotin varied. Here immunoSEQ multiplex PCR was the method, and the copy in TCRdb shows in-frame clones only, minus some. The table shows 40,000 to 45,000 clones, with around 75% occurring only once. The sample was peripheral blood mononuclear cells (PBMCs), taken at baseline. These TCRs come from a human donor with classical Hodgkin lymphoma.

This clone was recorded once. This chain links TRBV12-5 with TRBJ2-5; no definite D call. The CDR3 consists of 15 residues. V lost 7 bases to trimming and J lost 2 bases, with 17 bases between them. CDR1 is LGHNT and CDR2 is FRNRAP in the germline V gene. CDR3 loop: CASALMAGPQETQYF. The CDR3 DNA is TGTGCTAGTGCCTTAATGGCAGGACCTCAAGAGACCCAGTACTTC.

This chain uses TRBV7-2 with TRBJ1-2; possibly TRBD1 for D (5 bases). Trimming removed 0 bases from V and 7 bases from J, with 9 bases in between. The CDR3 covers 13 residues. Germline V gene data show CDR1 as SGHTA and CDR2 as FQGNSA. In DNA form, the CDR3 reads TGTGCCAGCAGCTTAGCGGGGGTCGGTGGCTACACCTTC. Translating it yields CASSLAGVGGYTF.

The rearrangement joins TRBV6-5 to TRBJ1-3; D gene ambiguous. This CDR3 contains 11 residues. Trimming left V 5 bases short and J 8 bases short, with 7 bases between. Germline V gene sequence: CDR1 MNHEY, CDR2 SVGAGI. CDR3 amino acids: CASSPVYTIYF. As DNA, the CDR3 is TGTGCCAGCAGTCCTGTGTACACCATATATTTT.

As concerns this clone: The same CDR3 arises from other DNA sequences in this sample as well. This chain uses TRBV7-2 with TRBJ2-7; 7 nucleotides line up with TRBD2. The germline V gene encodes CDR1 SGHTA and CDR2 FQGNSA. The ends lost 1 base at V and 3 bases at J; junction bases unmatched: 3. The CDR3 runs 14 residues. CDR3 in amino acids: CASSLVGGDYEQYF. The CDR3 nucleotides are TGTGCCAGCAGCTTAGTGGGAGGGGACTACGAGCAGTACTTC.

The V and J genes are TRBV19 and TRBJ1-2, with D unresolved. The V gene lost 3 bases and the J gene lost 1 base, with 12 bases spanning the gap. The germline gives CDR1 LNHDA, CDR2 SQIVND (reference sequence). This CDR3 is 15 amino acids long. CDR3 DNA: TGTGCCAGTAGTATGAGGCCAGAACTTAACTATGGCTACACCTTC. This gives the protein CASSMRPELNYGYTF.

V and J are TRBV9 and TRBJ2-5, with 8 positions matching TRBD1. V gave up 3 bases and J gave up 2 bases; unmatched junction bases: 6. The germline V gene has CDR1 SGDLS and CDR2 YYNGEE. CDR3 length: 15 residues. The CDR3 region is CASSARGTGQETQYF. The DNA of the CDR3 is TGTGCCAGCAGCGCCCGGGGGACAGGACAAGAGACCCAGTACTTC.

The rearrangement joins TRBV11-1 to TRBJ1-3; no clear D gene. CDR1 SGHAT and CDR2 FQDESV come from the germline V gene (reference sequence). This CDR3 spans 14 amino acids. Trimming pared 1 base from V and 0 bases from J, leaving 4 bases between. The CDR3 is CASSLGLSGNTIYF. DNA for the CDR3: TGTGCCAGCAGCTTAGGTCTCTCTGGAAACACCATATATTTT.